This is a list of T cell receptor beta chains from one sample in a study of blood T cell repertoires in COVID-19. Data came from immunoSEQ multiplex PCR; TCRdb stores just in-frame clones and leaves some out. Of over 130,000 clones in the sample, more than 60% were seen once. Sequenced sample: peripheral blood. The receptor set was obtained from a woman between 50 and 59 years old with active or convalescent COVID-19. Each CDR3 is given with its conserved first and last residue. A D gene is named only where the DNA matches it firmly. Rows give clone size only sometimes, using once, few, many, or a class for an expanded clone.

clone size: NA
D gene: NA
J gene: TRBJ1-3
V gene: TRBV9
CDR3 protein: CASSVDDSSGNTIYF
CDR3 DNA: TGTGCCAGCAGCGTAGACGACAGCTCTGGAAACACCATATATTTT

clone size: NA
D gene: NA
J gene: TRBJ1-2
V gene: TRBV7-9
CDR3 protein: CASSQSTVDYGYTF
CDR3 DNA: TGTGCCAGCAGCCAGTCAACCGTTGACTATGGCTACACCTTC

clone size: NA
D gene: NA
J gene: TRBJ2-7
V gene: TRBV18
CDR3 protein: CASSPAQGITYEQYF
CDR3 DNA: TGTGCCAGCTCACCGGCGCAGGGGATTACCTACGAGCAGTACTTC

clone size: once
D gene: TRBD2
J gene: TRBJ2-3
V gene: TRBV5-4
CDR3 protein: CASTTSGTQDTQYF
CDR3 DNA: TGTGCCAGCACCACTAGCGGTACCCAAGATACGCAGTATTTT

clone size: NA
D gene: NA
J gene: TRBJ2-1
V gene: TRBV30
CDR3 protein: CAWSVLGAGYNEQFF
CDR3 DNA: TGTGCCTGGAGTGTACTGGGCGCGGGCTACAATGAGCAGTTCTTC

clone size: NA
D gene: TRBD2
J gene: TRBJ2-3
V gene: TRBV18
CDR3 protein: CASSRTSGGLTDTQYF
CDR3 DNA: TGTGCCAGCTCACGGACGAGCGGGGGTTTAACAGATACGCAGTATTTT

clone size: NA
D gene: TRBD1
J gene: TRBJ2-5
V gene: TRBV7-2
CDR3 protein: CASSLIPPTGETQYF
CDR3 DNA: TGTGCCAGCAGCTTAATCCCCCCGACAGGGGAGACCCAGTACTTC

clone size: once
D gene: TRBD1
J gene: TRBJ1-1
V gene: TRBV11-1
CDR3 protein: CASSSRTGMNTEAFF
CDR3 DNA: TGTGCCAGCAGCTCCCGGACAGGGATGAACACTGAAGCTTTCTTT

clone size: NA
D gene: TRBD1
J gene: TRBJ2-1
V gene: TRBV11-3
CDR3 protein: CASSPGGQVHNEQFF
CDR3 DNA: TGTGCCAGCAGCCCAGGGGGACAGGTACACAATGAGCAGTTCTTC

clone size: NA
D gene: TRBD1
J gene: TRBJ2-5
V gene: TRBV5-1
CDR3 protein: CASTWDSQETQYF
CDR3 DNA: TGCGCCAGCACCTGGGACAGCCAAGAGACCCAGTACTTC

clone size: once
D gene: TRBD2
J gene: TRBJ2-3
V gene: TRBV7-9
CDR3 protein: CASRGTSGDTQYF
CDR3 DNA: TGTGCCAGCAGAGGGACTAGCGGGGATACGCAGTATTTT

clone size: few
D gene: NA
J gene: TRBJ1-2
V gene: TRBV2
CDR3 protein: CASSEVGRGAYGYTF
CDR3 DNA: TGTGCCAGCAGTGAAGTGGGGCGGGGAGCCTATGGCTACACCTTC

clone size: NA
D gene: TRBD1
J gene: TRBJ1-3
V gene: TRBV7-2
CDR3 protein: CASSLDPGTGSGNTIYF
CDR3 DNA: TGTGCCAGCAGCTTAGATCCCGGGACAGGGTCTGGAAACACCATATATTTT

clone size: NA
D gene: NA
J gene: TRBJ1-1
V gene: TRBV11-1
CDR3 protein: CASSSLTGSNTEAFF
CDR3 DNA: TGTGCCAGCAGCTCACTGACAGGTTCGAACACTGAAGCTTTCTTT

clone size: NA
D gene: NA
J gene: TRBJ1-3
V gene: TRBV19
CDR3 protein: CASSIRGSGNTIYF
CDR3 DNA: TGTGCCAGTAGTATCAGGGGCTCTGGAAACACCATATATTTT

clone size: NA
D gene: TRBD2
J gene: TRBJ2-7
V gene: TRBV6-5
CDR3 protein: CASGSIAGVFDEQYF
CDR3 DNA: TGTGCCAGCGGTTCTATAGCGGGAGTATTCGACGAGCAGTACTTC

clone size: NA
D gene: NA
J gene: TRBJ2-3
V gene: TRBV5-1
CDR3 protein: CASSLAPLSTDTQYF
CDR3 DNA: TGCGCCAGCAGCTTGGCTCCACTGAGCACAGATACGCAGTATTTT

clone size: few
D gene: TRBD1
J gene: TRBJ2-5
V gene: TRBV2
CDR3 protein: CASRPLTGEGETQYF
CDR3 DNA: TGTGCCAGCAGGCCGTTGACAGGGGAAGGGGAGACCCAGTACTTC

clone size: few
D gene: NA
J gene: TRBJ1-2
V gene: TRBV12-3/TRBV12-4
CDR3 protein: CASSLGRGYGYTF
CDR3 DNA: TGTGCCAGCAGTTTAGGCAGGGGATATGGCTACACCTTC

clone size: NA
D gene: TRBD1
J gene: TRBJ2-7
V gene: TRBV28
CDR3 protein: CASAGRDRVSYEQYF
CDR3 DNA: TGTGCCAGCGCTGGACGGGACAGGGTGTCCTACGAGCAGTACTTC

clone size: NA
D gene: NA
J gene: TRBJ1-2
V gene: TRBV7-2
CDR3 protein: CASSLGGGNIYGYTF
CDR3 DNA: TGTGCCAGCAGCTTAGGTGGCGGGAATATCTATGGCTACACCTTC

clone size: NA
D gene: TRBD1
J gene: TRBJ1-4
V gene: TRBV7-2
CDR3 protein: CASSPSGGNYEKLFF
CDR3 DNA: TGTGCCAGCAGCCCCTCAGGGGGTAATTATGAAAAACTGTTTTTT

clone size: NA
D gene: NA
J gene: TRBJ2-4
V gene: TRBV19
CDR3 protein: CASSVEQAKNIQYF
CDR3 DNA: TGTGCCAGTAGTGTCGAACAAGCCAAAAACATTCAGTACTTC

clone size: NA
D gene: TRBD2
J gene: TRBJ2-1
V gene: TRBV11-3
CDR3 protein: CASSSETSGGAGEQFF
CDR3 DNA: TGTGCCAGCAGCTCCGAGACTAGCGGGGGGGCCGGGGAGCAGTTCTTC

clone size: NA
D gene: NA
J gene: TRBJ2-2
V gene: TRBV5-1
CDR3 protein: CASSLVAGDGELFF
CDR3 DNA: TGCGCCAGCAGCTTGGTTGCAGGGGACGGGGAGCTGTTTTTT

clone size: NA
D gene: NA
J gene: TRBJ1-3
V gene: TRBV12-3/TRBV12-4
CDR3 protein: CATTTDSGNTIYF
CDR3 DNA: TGTGCCACCACGACAGACTCTGGAAACACCATATATTTT

clone size: NA
D gene: NA
J gene: TRBJ2-2
V gene: TRBV11-1
CDR3 protein: CASSKDNSNTGELFF
CDR3 DNA: TGTGCCAGCAGTAAGGACAACTCGAACACCGGGGAGCTGTTTTTT